The 19 T cell receptor beta chains below were found in one sample sequenced in a study of blood T cell repertoires in COVID-19. The protocol was immunoSEQ multiplex PCR, while the TCRdb copy is restricted to in-frame clones and leaves out a portion. The table includes 30,000 to 45,000 clones, 75% to 90% detected once. Sequencing was done on a sample of peripheral blood. The receptors were sampled from a man between 65 and 85 years old with acute or convalescent COVID-19.

The chain uses TRBV3-1 (or the pseudogene TRBV3-2) and TRBJ2-7; 8 bases map to TRBD2. Losses at the gene ends were 0 bases for V and 3 bases for J; bases not matched to a gene: 7. CDR1 and CDR2 (germline): LGHDT, YNNKEL (reference sequence). The CDR3 length is 16 residues. The CDR3 nucleotides are TGTGCCAGCAGCCAAGATGGGACTAGTGGGGTCTACGAGCAGTACTTC. This sequence encodes CASSQDGTSGVYEQYF.

The rearrangement joins TRBV6-2 or TRBV6-3 to TRBJ2-1; tentatively, D is TRBD2 (6 bases). The CDR3 has 17 amino acids. Trimming stripped 0 bases from V and 5 bases from J, with 17 bases between. CDR1 is MNHEY, CDR2 SVGEGT, per germline. This CDR3 reads CASSYSVTRYFDNEQFF. CDR3 in DNA: TGTGCCAGCAGTTACTCAGTGACTAGGTACTTTGACAATGAGCAGTTCTTC.

The chain employs TRBV29-1 and TRBJ2-3, with 10 bases matching TRBD2. Looked up from germline, CDR1 is SQVTM and CDR2 is ANQGSEA. CDR3 length equals 16 residues. With 4 bases clipped from V and 2 bases from J, the junction kept 9 bases outside the gene matches. CDR3: CSVAILLAGLTDTQYF. Here the CDR3 DNA reads TGCAGCGTTGCCATATTACTAGCGGGGCTCACAGATACGCAGTATTTT.

The chain joins TRBV5-5 to TRBJ1-1, with 7 positions matching TRBD1. Germline V gene sequence: CDR1 SGHKS, CDR2 YYEKEE (reference sequence). The CDR3 loop spans 15 amino acids. J gave up 1 base and V 0 bases, and 3 bases lay outside the gene matches. CDR3 DNA: TGTGCCAGCAGCTTGGCGGGACAGCCGAACACTGAAGCTTTCTTT. Translation gives CASSLAGQPNTEAFF.

The chain joins TRBV7-2 to TRBJ1-1; 8 bases fit TRBD1. The germline gives CDR1 SGHTA, CDR2 FQGNSA. Germline trimming cut 6 bases from V and 0 bases from J; bases unmatched to any gene: 6. The CDR3 loop spans 15 amino acids. CDR3 sequence (DNA): TGTGCCAGCAGAACAATACAGGGGGTGAACACTGAAGCTTTCTTT. As protein: CASRTIQGVNTEAFF.

This chain connects TRBV5-8 to TRBJ2-1; 13 nucleotides align to TRBD2. This CDR3 contains 18 residues. V shed 0 bases, J shed 2 bases, and the junction held 5 bases outside the gene matches. Germline lookup yields CDR1 SGHTS and CDR2 YDEGEE. DNA of the CDR3: TGTGCCAGCAGCTTGGGGACTAGCGGGAGCGCCGCCTACAATGAGCAGTTCTTC. Translation gives CASSLGTSGSAAYNEQFF.

The rearrangement links TRBV27 to TRBJ1-2; D perhaps matches TRBD1 (5 bases). This CDR3 has 13 amino acids. The V end was cut by 3 bases, the J end by 4 bases, with 9 bases between. The germline V gene has CDR1 MNHEY and CDR2 SMNVEV (reference sequence). CDR3 residues: CASSLGGTYGYTF. For the CDR3, the DNA is TGTGCCAGCAGTTTGGGGGGAACCTATGGCTACACCTTC.

The J gene is TRBJ1-4, the V gene TRBV18; the D is unclear. CDR3 length equals 14 residues. Trimming shortened V by 6 bases and J by 3 bases, and 11 bases separated the two germline ends. Germline V CDR1 and CDR2: KGHSH, LQKENI. The CDR3 here is CASSPPGANEKLFF. CDR3 DNA: TGTGCCAGCTCTCCCCCGGGAGCTAATGAAAAACTGTTTTTT. The full variable domain, in which reference TRBV18 and TRBJ1-4 provide the parts outside the CDR3, is NAGVMQNPRHLVRRRGQEARLRCSPMKGHSHVYWYRQLPEEGLKFMVYLQKENIIDESGMPKERFSAEFPKEGPSILRIQQVVRGDSAAYFCASSPPGANEKLFFGSGTQLSVL.

V and J are TRBV19 and TRBJ1-1; possible D gene TRBD1, 6 bases. The CDR3 is 14 amino acids. Germline V CDR1 and CDR2: LNHDA, SQIVND (reference sequence). With 7 bases removed from V and 5 bases from J, the gap between germline ends came to 17 bases. In DNA form, the CDR3 reads TGTGCCAGTACCAGGGGTCCGGGGGGGACTGAAGCTTTCTTT. Its translation is CASTRGPGGTEAFF.

The chain links TRBV5-4 to TRBJ2-5; possible D gene TRBD2, 6 bases. CDR3 length: 15 residues. Trimming cost V 4 bases and J 4 bases, with 17 bases left between them. Germline CDR1 and CDR2: SGHNT and YYREEE (reference sequence). The CDR3 nucleotides read TGTGCCAGCAGCCCCGGGGGAGGAGAAGGAGAGACCCAGTACTTC. The encoded protein is CASSPGGGEGETQYF.

Regarding this clone: One end of the junction fails to match germline, which may point to a read error. This chain connects TRBV14 to TRBJ2-7; tentatively, D is TRBD2 (5 bases). Germline assignment: CDR1 SGHDN and CDR2 FVKESK. This CDR3 has 13 residues. The CDR3, as DNA: TGTGCCAGCAGCCAAGACAGGACTTACGGGCAGTACTTC. It yields the protein CASSQDRTYGQYF.

The gene calls are TRBV11-2 and TRBJ2-5, with D possibly TRBD2 on 5 matching bases. Trimming took 0 bases from V and 10 from J, leaving 15 bases between them. The germline CDR1 and CDR2 sequences are SGHAT and FQNNGV. The CDR3 runs 14 residues. The CDR3 spells CASSLEVGRRSQYF. The CDR3, as DNA: TGTGCCAGCAGCTTAGAAGTTGGCAGGAGGAGCCAGTACTTC.

The J gene is TRBJ1-3, the V gene TRBV6-5; the D gene is possibly TRBD1 (5 bases). The V end was cut by 8 bases, the J end by 0 bases, with 14 bases between. This CDR3 has 15 residues. Looked up from germline, CDR1 is MNHEY and CDR2 is SVGAGI. DNA of the CDR3: TGTGCCAGCCGAGAGGGGAGGATCTCTGGAAACACCATATATTTT. Translated, it gives CASREGRISGNTIYF.

The rearrangement joins TRBV5-6 to TRBJ1-4; D is uncertain. The CDR3 is 13 amino acids. Deletions cut 2 bases from V and 5 bases from J, with 7 bases between. Germline V lookup: CDR1 SGHDT, CDR2 YYEEEE. CDR3 nucleotide sequence: TGTGCCAGCAGCTTTGCCGAGAATGAAAAACTGTTTTTT. Its translation: CASSFAENEKLFF.

The chain is built from TRBV7-2 and TRBJ2-1; D perhaps matches TRBD2 (5 bases). Trimming took 4 bases from V and 12 from J, leaving 13 bases between them. From germline, CDR1 is SGHTA and CDR2 FQGNSA. The CDR3 is made up of 12 amino acids. CDR3 amino acids: CASSSPAGLQFF. CDR3 sequence (DNA): TGTGCCAGCAGCTCCCCCGCGGGCCTGCAGTTCTTC.

The chain is built from TRBV11-1 and TRBJ1-2; 7 bases fit TRBD1. CDR1 and CDR2 from the germline V gene are SGHAT and FQDESV (reference sequence). This CDR3 region has 13 residues. V dropped 5 bases and J dropped 4; count of bases not matched to a gene: 4. The CDR3 region is CASSRTGAYGYTF. CDR3 bases: TGTGCCAGCAGCCGAACAGGGGCCTATGGCTACACCTTC.

The chain recombines TRBV5-5 with TRBJ2-1, with 9 bases identical to TRBD2. CDR1 SGHKS and CDR2 YYEKEE come from the germline V gene (reference sequence). Unmatched junction bases numbered 7, after V lost 2 bases and J lost 7 bases. This CDR3 has 15 residues. CDR3 amino acids: CASSFFSGSRNEQFF. The CDR3 nucleotides are TGTGCCAGCAGCTTCTTTAGCGGGAGTCGAAATGAGCAGTTCTTC.

Only a few counts were recorded for this clone. The chain recombines TRBV9 with TRBJ2-2; TRBD1 might be the D (5 bases). The V gene's germline CDR1 is SGDLS and CDR2 YYNGEE. The V gene lost 1 base and the J gene lost 1 base, with 11 bases spanning the gap. The CDR3 consists of 16 residues. The CDR3 coding sequence is TGTGCCAGCAGCGTAAGAGGCAGGGTGAACACCGGGGAGCTGTTTTTT. This gives the protein CASSVRGRVNTGELFF.

This clone came up once. J is TRBJ2-7 and V is TRBV6-2 or TRBV6-3; the match to TRBD2 covers 9 bases. J was trimmed by 5 bases and V by 0 bases; bases with no gene match: 11. Germline V gives CDR1 MNHEY, CDR2 SVGEGT. The CDR3 contains 17 residues. In nucleotides, the CDR3 is TGTGCCAGCAGTTACTCTGGCGGGAGGGTAAGGTTGGACGAGCAGTACTTC. This translates into CASSYSGGRVRLDEQYF.